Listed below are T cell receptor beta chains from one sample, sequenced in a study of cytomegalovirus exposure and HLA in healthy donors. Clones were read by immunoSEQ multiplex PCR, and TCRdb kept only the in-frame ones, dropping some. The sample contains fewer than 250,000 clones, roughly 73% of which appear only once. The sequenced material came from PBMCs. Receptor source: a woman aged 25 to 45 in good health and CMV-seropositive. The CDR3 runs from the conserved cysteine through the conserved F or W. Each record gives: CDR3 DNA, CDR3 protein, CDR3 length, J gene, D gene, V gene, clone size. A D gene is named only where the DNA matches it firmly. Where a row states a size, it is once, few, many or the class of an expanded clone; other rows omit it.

TGTGCCAGCTCACCACTTAAGCAGGGGCGGGAGACCCAGTACTTC,CASSPLKQGRETQYF,15,TRBJ2-5,.,TRBV18,.
TGTGCCAGCAGCTTCCAGGGGCCTAGCACAGATACGCAGTATTTT,CASSFQGPSTDTQYF,15,TRBJ2-3,.,TRBV11-2,.
TGTGCCAGCAGTTACTCGGGGCTTCGGACTGAAGCTTTCTTT,CASSYSGLRTEAFF,14,TRBJ1-1,.,TRBV6-5,.
TGTGCCAACCCCCCTCGGGGGGCTGGGGCCAACGTCCTGACTTTC,CANPPRGAGANVLTF,15,TRBJ2-6,TRBD2,TRBV5-6,.
TGTGCCAGTAGTGGACAGGGGTGGGACTATGGCTACACCTTC,CASSGQGWDYGYTF,14,TRBJ1-2,TRBD1,TRBV19,.
TGTGCCAGCTCACCGTCCACTTTAGCGGGAGGCATGTCTACTAGCACAGATACGCAGTATTTT,CASSPSTLAGGMSTSTDTQYF,21,TRBJ2-3,TRBD2,TRBV18,.
TGTGCCAGTAGTATTGCTGCCCGGAGGAACACTGAAGCTTTCTTT,CASSIAARRNTEAFF,15,TRBJ1-1,.,TRBV19,once
TGTGCCATCAGTGAGTCGACAGGGAGAAATGAAAAACTGTTTTTT,CAISESTGRNEKLFF,15,TRBJ1-4,TRBD1,TRBV10-3,once
TGTGCCAGCAGTCTTGACAGGGATCAGCCCCAGCATTTT,CASSLDRDQPQHF,13,TRBJ1-5,TRBD1,TRBV7-2,.
TGTGCCAGCTCACCCCGCAGTGCTAGCGCGAATTCTAGCACAGATACGCAGTATTTT,CASSPRSASANSSTDTQYF,19,TRBJ2-3,.,TRBV18,.
TGTGCCGCCCGACAGGGTGGAAAAAAGACCCAGTACTTC,CAARQGGKKTQYF,13,TRBJ2-5,TRBD1,TRBV6-5,once
TGTGCCAGCAGTTACGTTCTTAATTCACCCCTCCACTTT,CASSYVLNSPLHF,13,TRBJ1-6,.,TRBV6-5,few
TGTGCCATCAGTGGGACGACAGGGGGCAATCAGCCCCAGCATTTT,CAISGTTGGNQPQHF,15,TRBJ1-5,TRBD1,TRBV10-3,once
TGTGCCAGCAGCTTTTTCGGCGGGAGGGCCCACGAGCAGTACTTC,CASSFFGGRAHEQYF,15,TRBJ2-7,TRBD2,TRBV7-9,.
TGTGCCAGCAGCTCCTCAACAGGGGTCGGGGCTGAAGCTTTCTTT,CASSSSTGVGAEAFF,15,TRBJ1-1,TRBD1,TRBV7-9,few
TGTGCCAGCAGTTACGGGGGCCTTGAAGCTTTCTTT,CASSYGGLEAFF,12,TRBJ1-1,.,TRBV6-6,.
TGTGCCAGCAGCGTAGTAGGGGTCTGGACTGAAGCTTTCTTT,CASSVVGVWTEAFF,14,TRBJ1-1,.,TRBV9,.
TGTGCCAGCAGCGTTCGGGGTGTGGCCACCGGGGAGCTGTTTTTT,CASSVRGVATGELFF,15,TRBJ2-2,.,TRBV9,few
TGTGCCAGTAGTATGGGACAGGGGAACGAGCAGTACTTC,CASSMGQGNEQYF,13,TRBJ2-7,TRBD1,TRBV19,.
TGTGCCAGCAGCTCACAGGAGCCACAAGAGACCCAGTACTTC,CASSSQEPQETQYF,14,TRBJ2-5,.,TRBV11-1,.
TGTGCCAGCAGCTTCCAGCGGGGGGGCGTCGACGAGCAGTACTTC,CASSFQRGGVDEQYF,15,TRBJ2-7,TRBD2,TRBV7-2,few
TGTGCCAGCAGTGTACAGGGGGGAAATAATTCACCCCTCCACTTT,CASSVQGGNNSPLHF,15,TRBJ1-6,TRBD1,TRBV2,.
TGTGCCATCAGTGAGTCGAGACTAGCAGCAGATACGCAGTATTTT,CAISESRLAADTQYF,15,TRBJ2-3,TRBD2,TRBV10-3,.
TGTGCCAGCAGCTTTCGGAACACCGGGGAGCTGTTTTTT,CASSFRNTGELFF,13,TRBJ2-2,.,TRBV5-4,.
TGTGCCAGCAGTGGGGCCGGGACAGGGCTTGGAAAACTGTTTTTT,CASSGAGTGLGKLFF,15,TRBJ1-4,TRBD1,TRBV27,once
TGTGCCAGCAGAAAGGTACAGAATAGCAATCAGCCCCAGCATTTT,CASRKVQNSNQPQHF,15,TRBJ1-5,.,TRBV2,.
TGTGCCAGCAGCCTCGGAGGGGCGCACAATGAGCAGTTCTTC,CASSLGGAHNEQFF,14,TRBJ2-1,.,TRBV6-5,.
TGTGCAAGTCGCCCTATATACCCGATCGAGCAGTACTTC,CASRPIYPIEQYF,13,TRBJ2-7,.,TRBV12-2,few
TGTGCCAGCAGTTCGGGACAGGGAAATCCCTACGAGCAGTACTTC,CASSSGQGNPYEQYF,15,TRBJ2-7,TRBD1,TRBV28,.
TGTGCCAGCAGCCCCAAGGGGGTTAGCGGGAGGACCGACAATGAGCAGTTCTTC,CASSPKGVSGRTDNEQFF,18,TRBJ2-1,TRBD2,TRBV5-4,.
TGCGCCAGCAGCCCGGACAGGGAAGACGAGCAGTACTTC,CASSPDREDEQYF,13,TRBJ2-7,TRBD1,TRBV5-1,.
TGTGCCAGTAGTATTAACAGGGAAAGGGCGCAGTATTTT,CASSINRERAQYF,13,TRBJ2-3,.,TRBV19,once
TGTGCCAGCAGTCTAAGGGACTGGCTTACAGATACGCAGTATTTT,CASSLRDWLTDTQYF,15,TRBJ2-3,.,TRBV28,.
TGTGCCAGCAGGACAGGGGGCGCTTGGAATGAGCAGTTCTTC,CASRTGGAWNEQFF,14,TRBJ2-1,TRBD1,TRBV6-5,.
TGTGCCAGCAGTTTAGGGCAGGGGAGTCAGCCCCAGCATTTT,CASSLGQGSQPQHF,14,TRBJ1-5,.,TRBV28,.
TGTGCCAGCACTGACGTCAGGGAAGGCTATAATTCACCCCTCCACTTT,CASTDVREGYNSPLHF,16,TRBJ1-6,.,TRBV2,.
TGTGCCATCAGTCCGGGGGGGAACACTGAAGCTTTCTTT,CAISPGGNTEAFF,13,TRBJ1-1,.,TRBV10-3,.
TGCGCCAGCAGCCAAGACGGGAGGGCCGTAAATACGCAGTATTTT,CASSQDGRAVNTQYF,15,TRBJ2-3,TRBD2,TRBV4-1,.
TGCAGCGTTCTGGGGGCGAACATTCAGTACTTC,CSVLGANIQYF,11,TRBJ2-4,.,TRBV29-1,.
TGTGCCAGCTCACCGCCCGGACAGGGATCGGGGAAACTGTTTTTT,CASSPPGQGSGKLFF,15,TRBJ1-4,TRBD1,TRBV18,once
TGTGCCAGCAGCTTAGCGCTTCTAAGTGAAGCTTTCTTT,CASSLALLSEAFF,13,TRBJ1-1,.,TRBV7-2,.